The 26 T cell receptor beta chains listed next were all sequenced from one sample in a study of T cells in Graves' hyperthyroidism and ophthalmopathy. RNA transcripts provided the source from which TCR beta CDR3 regions were amplified. HTBI primers were employed in a first-round RT-PCR of the TCR CDR3. TCRdb fed the multiplex PCR reads into MiXCR, producing one record per CDR3 protein. The table has fewer than 500,000 distinct CDR3 sequences, roughly 15% seen once; the top ten hold 15% to 20%. The sequenced sample was blood. All receptors come from a woman in her twenties or thirties with Graves' ophthalmopathy.

Ten or more counts support this clonotype. The chain combines TRBV5-5 with TRBJ1-4; D ambiguous. The CDR3 runs to 14 residues. Germline assignment: CDR1 SGHKS and CDR2 YYEKEE (reference sequence). Deletions cut 2 bases from V and 0 bases from J, with 5 bases between. CDR3 coding DNA: TGTGCCAGCAGCTTATTAGCAACTAATGAAAAACTGTTTTTT. Translated, it gives CASSLLATNEKLFF.

In its sample, this clonotype was seen many times. This chain uses TRBV7-2 with TRBJ2-5; 16 bases are shared with TRBD2. The germline CDR1 and CDR2 sequences are SGHTA and FQGNSA. The CDR3 loop spans 21 amino acids. V trimming: 2 bases; J trimming: 5 bases; junction bases outside the gene matches: 17. CDR3 region: CASSLPLPGTSGGVWWETQYF. The CDR3 DNA is TGTGCCAGCAGCTTACCTCTTCCCGGGACTAGCGGGGGGGTATGGTGGGAGACCCAGTACTTC.

The chain has TRBV5-6 and TRBJ2-2; TRBD1 or TRBD2 may be the D gene (5 bases each). Germline V gene sequence: CDR1 SGHDT, CDR2 YYEEEE. The CDR3 runs to 15 residues. Trimming pared 5 bases from V and 4 bases from J, leaving 15 bases between. The CDR3 is CASSKGRGTTGELFF. DNA of the CDR3: TGTGCCAGCAGTAAGGGGAGAGGGACCACCGGGGAGCTGTTTTTT. The full variable domain, rest sourced from reference TRBV5-6 and TRBJ2-2, is DAGVTQSPTHLIKTRGQQVTLRCSPKSGHDTVSWYQQALGQGPQFIFQYYEEEERQRGNFPDRFSGHQFPNYSSELNVNALLLGDSALYLCASSKGRGTTGELFFGEGSRLTVL.

This clonotype occurred many times. The chain joins TRBV20-1 to TRBJ2-7; D is ambiguous. Trimming pared 0 bases from V and 3 bases from J, leaving 12 bases between. Per germline, CDR1 DFQATT and CDR2 SNEGSKA (reference sequence). This CDR3 has 14 residues. This chain's CDR3 is CSARDRGNYYEQYF. The CDR3 DNA sequence: TGCAGTGCTAGAGATAGAGGTAACTACTACGAGCAGTACTTC.

This clonotype occurred many times. The chain employs TRBV28 and TRBJ2-7; D uncertain. The CDR3 is 15 amino acids. V lost 3 bases to trimming and J lost 7 bases, with 19 bases between them. CDR1 and CDR2 (germline): MDHEN, SYDVKM. In DNA, the CDR3 is TGTGCCAGCAGTTTTCGTATAGGGTTTCTACGGGAGCAGTACTTC. Its translation is CASSFRIGFLREQYF.

J is TRBJ2-1 and V is TRBV20-1; 13 bases are shared with TRBD2. The CDR3 is 17 residues long. In germline, CDR1 is DFQATT, CDR2 SNEGSKA (reference sequence). The V gene end was trimmed by 2 bases and the J gene end by 5 bases; junction bases not matched to a gene: 9. The CDR3 sequence is CSARRETGTSGDNEQFF. In nucleotides, the CDR3 is TGCAGTGCTAGAAGAGAGACCGGGACTAGCGGGGACAATGAGCAGTTCTTC.

This clonotype was seen many times. The V call is TRBV6-1, the J call TRBJ2-5, with 7 bases fitting TRBD1. J was trimmed by 1 base and V by 6 bases; bases with no gene match: 11. The CDR3 extends over 16 amino acids. Germline CDR1 reads MNHNS; CDR2 reads SASEGT. The CDR3 loop is CASSWWPTGLQETQYF. DNA of the CDR3: TGTGCCAGCAGCTGGTGGCCGACAGGGCTCCAAGAGACCCAGTACTTC.

This clonotype was found many times. The chain combines TRBV9 with TRBJ1-2; D uncertain. Germline CDR1 is SGDLS and CDR2 is YYNGEE. Trimming took off 3 bases at V and 2 bases at J, with 11 bases between the two ends. The CDR3 extends over 14 amino acids. The CDR3 DNA reads TGTGCCAGCAGCGGTCCGACATCCAACTATGGCTACACCTTC. Translated, it gives CASSGPTSNYGYTF.

The chain joins TRBV20-1 to TRBJ2-7; 13 positions match TRBD2. The J segment lost 6 bases and the V segment lost 6 bases, leaving 2 bases of the junction unmatched. Germline CDR1 is DFQATT and CDR2 is SNEGSKA (reference sequence). This CDR3 region has 12 residues. The CDR3 DNA reads TGCAGTGCCCGACTAGCGGGGGGCGAGCAGTACTTC. Residues: CSARLAGGEQYF.

This clonotype occurred many times. The chain employs TRBV2 and TRBJ1-2, with a weak D call TRBD1 (6 bases). Trimming took 5 bases from V and 8 from J, leaving 18 bases between them. This CDR3 comprises 14 residues. CDR1 is SNHLY and CDR2 is FYNNEI in the germline V gene. This CDR3 is CASSTNYRAGGYTF. The CDR3 region has the DNA TGTGCCAGCAGTACAAACTACAGGGCAGGGGGCTACACCTTC.

This clonotype was observed at least ten times. The gene calls are TRBV7-3 and TRBJ2-2, with D tentatively TRBD1 (6 bases). Trimming removed 5 bases from V and 6 bases from J, with 13 bases in between. The CDR3 sequence is 14 residues long. The germline V gene has CDR1 SGHTA and CDR2 FQGTGA. CDR3 nucleotide sequence: TGTGCCAGCAGCGACTCGACAGGTTCCGGGGAGCTGTTTTTT. Residues: CASSDSTGSGELFF.

The chain joins TRBV7-9 to TRBJ1-6; tentatively, D is TRBD1 (5 bases). This CDR3 is 15 amino acids long. CDR1 SEHNR and CDR2 FQNEAQ come from the germline V gene (reference sequence). The germline V and J ends were trimmed by 0 bases and 7 bases, with 10 bases remaining between them. CDR3 protein: CASSLAGGWNSPLHF. The CDR3 bases are TGTGCCAGCAGCTTAGCTGGGGGTTGGAATTCACCCCTCCACTTT.

This clonotype has ten or more counts. The V and J genes are TRBV6-1 and TRBJ1-4, with D unclear. CDR3 length equals 13 residues. Germline CDR1 and CDR2: MNHNS and SASEGT. Trimming removed 4 bases at V and 3 bases at J, with 6 bases between. DNA of the CDR3: TGTGCCAGCAGTGGACAAGCTAATGAAAAACTGTTTTTT. The encoded protein is CASSGQANEKLFF.

In the case of this clonotype: One end of the junction fails to match germline, which may point to a read error. The chain is built from TRBV19 and TRBJ1-1; possible D gene TRBD1, 6 bases. CDR1 LNHDA and CDR2 SQIVND come from the germline V gene (reference sequence). The CDR3 length is 18 residues. CDR3 residues: CASSIRGVSQGGNTESFF. Written as DNA, the CDR3 is TGTGCCAGTAGTATAAGGGGAGTATCACAGGGAGGGAACACTGAATCTTTCTTT.

The CDR3 DNA reads TGTGCCTGGAGTGTATCAGCTAACTATGGCTACACCTTC. Its protein is CAWSVSANYGYTF. The chain joins TRBV30 to TRBJ1-2; D gene uncertain. V lost 0 bases to trimming and J lost 0 bases, with 5 bases between them. This CDR3 contains 13 residues. Germline V gene sequence: CDR1 GTSNPN, CDR2 SVGIG (reference sequence). Complete variable domain (other parts from reference TRBV30 and TRBJ1-2): SQTIHQWPATLVQPVGSPLSLECTVEGTSNPNLYWYRQAAGRGLQLLFYSVGIGQISSEVPQNLSASRPQDRQFILSSKKLLLSDSGFYLCAWSVSANYGYTFGSGTRLTVV.

This clonotype has at least ten counts. The chain recombines TRBV6-5 with TRBJ1-1, with TRBD1 matching 7 bases. Germline V gene lookup returns CDR1 MNHEY and CDR2 SVGAGI. The ends lost 0 bases at V and 3 bases at J; junction bases unmatched: 10. The CDR3 is 17 residues long. CDR3 in amino acids: CASSYSMLQGLDTEAFF. CDR3 DNA: TGTGCCAGCAGTTACTCGATGCTACAGGGGTTGGACACTGAAGCTTTCTTT.

This clonotype has only a few counts. This chain links TRBV12-3 or TRBV12-4 with TRBJ1-3; 7 bases agree with TRBD1. The trim removed 6 bases at V and 1 base at J, leaving 6 bases unmatched. The CDR3 runs 15 residues. CDR3: CASSRTGPSGNTIYF. CDR3 nucleotide sequence: TGTGCCAGCAGCAGGACAGGTCCTTCTGGAAACACCATATATTTT.

This clonotype was counted at least ten times. J is TRBJ1-1 and V is TRBV7-8; 11 nucleotides match TRBD1. The CDR3 sequence is 18 residues long. Germline CDR1 reads SGHVS; CDR2 reads FQNEAQ. V lost 0 bases, J lost 5 bases, and 11 bases stayed unmatched. The CDR3 sequence: CASSLAIWTGGEGTEAFF. The CDR3, as DNA: TGTGCCAGCAGCTTAGCGATCTGGACAGGGGGCGAGGGTACTGAAGCTTTCTTT.

This clonotype occurred many times. Written as DNA, the CDR3 is TGTGCCAGCAGTTCAAGAGACAGGGGGCAAAATTCACCCCTCCACTTT. It yields the protein CASSSRDRGQNSPLHF. The rearrangement joins TRBV6-1 to TRBJ1-6, with 10 nucleotides matching TRBD1. V lost 5 bases and J lost 7; bases outside the gene matches: 8. Per the germline V gene, CDR1 is MNHNS and CDR2 is SASEGT. The CDR3 totals 16 residues.

This clonotype came up a few times. V and J are TRBV24-1 and TRBJ1-2; D is undetermined. The CDR3 consists of 12 residues. In germline, CDR1 is KGHDR, CDR2 SFDVKD. Trimming took 9 bases from V and 8 from J, leaving 15 bases between them. CDR3 region: CATADRSRGYTF. The CDR3 DNA sequence: TGTGCCACCGCCGACCGGTCCCGGGGCTACACCTTC.

V and J are TRBV12-3 or TRBV12-4 and TRBJ1-6; D not resolved. The V end was cut by 9 bases, the J end by 6 bases, with 12 bases between. The CDR3 length is 13 residues. CDR3 sequence reads: CASKEQPNSPLHF. CDR3 bases: TGTGCCAGTAAGGAACAGCCTAATTCACCCCTCCACTTT.

This clonotype was picked up a small number of times. The chain employs TRBV5-8 and TRBJ1-5, with 7 bases fitting TRBD1. CDR3 length: 15 amino acids. V lost 0 bases, J lost 4 bases, and 4 bases stayed unmatched. Germline CDR1 is SGHTS and CDR2 is YDEGEE. CDR3 region: CASSLAPGGNQPQHF. CDR3 nucleotide sequence: TGTGCCAGCAGCTTGGCCCCAGGGGGGAATCAGCCCCAGCATTTT. The full variable domain, with the rest looked up from reference TRBV5-8 and TRBJ1-5, is EAGVTQSPTHLIKTRGQQATLRCSPISGHTSVYWYQQALGLGLQFLLWYDEGEERNRGNFPPRFSGRQFPNYSSELNVNALELEDSALYLCASSLAPGGNQPQHFGDGTRLSIL.

The rearrangement links TRBV6-2 or TRBV6-3 to TRBJ2-3; no reliable D call. The germline gives CDR1 MNHEY, CDR2 SVGEGT. The CDR3 runs to 18 residues. V gave up 2 bases and J gave up 4 bases, with 22 bases separating them. The CDR3 reads CASSYNLVRSYSADTQYF. CDR3 bases: TGTGCCAGCAGTTACAATTTGGTGAGGAGTTACAGCGCAGATACGCAGTATTTT.

This clonotype was found many times. The rearrangement uses TRBV2 and TRBJ2-1, with TRBD2 as a possible D gene (5 bases). In germline, CDR1 is SNHLY, CDR2 FYNNEI. The CDR3 contains 13 residues. V was clipped by 8 bases and J by 8 bases, with 16 bases between them. The CDR3 reads CASRERALHEQFF. The CDR3 bases are TGTGCCAGCCGGGAACGAGCCCTCCATGAGCAGTTCTTC.

This clonotype showed up many times. This chain links TRBV30 with TRBJ1-3; no reliable D call. CDR3 length equals 14 residues. V lost 0 bases, J lost 4 bases, and 10 bases lay in between. From germline, CDR1 is GTSNPN and CDR2 SVGIG (reference sequence). As DNA, the CDR3 is TGTGCCTGGAGTGTAGTCGCGGGGGGAAACACCATATATTTT. Translated, it gives CAWSVVAGGNTIYF.

This clonotype has a handful of counts. The gene calls are TRBV19 and TRBJ2-7; TRBD2 might be the D (5 bases). The V and J ends lost 5 bases and 6 bases respectively, with 11 bases between them. This CDR3 region has 12 residues. CDR1 LNHDA and CDR2 SQIVND come from the germline V gene (reference sequence). The CDR3 loop reads CASSVLGGEQYF. The CDR3 DNA sequence: TGTGCCAGTAGTGTCCTCGGAGGCGAGCAGTACTTC. The whole variable domain, remainder taken from reference TRBV19 and TRBJ2-7, is DGGITQSPKYLFRKEGQNVTLSCEQNLNHDAMYWYRQDPGQGLRLIYYSQIVNDFQKGDIAEGYSVSREKKESFPLTVTSAQKNPTAFYLCASSVLGGEQYFGPGTRLTVT.